This entry describes one T cell receptor (beta chain). It lacks a known antigen. No qualities accompany the bases; no much larger clone lies one base away. One collaborating source in Seattle enrolled patients during active infection and followed them longitudinally through the course of disease. Each collaborating institution followed its own protocols to collect whole blood in K2EDTA tubes. For TCRbeta analysis, collaborator samples were shipped as frozen whole blood, as isolated PBMCs, or as DNA extracted from either sample type. TCRbeta CDR3 regions were amplified from genomic DNA using the immunoSEQ Assay, a bias-controlled multiplex PCR. As for how the authors treated the data: The number of nucleated cells in each sample was estimated by amplification of reference gene primers within the assay. To quantify the absolute abundance of each unique TCRbeta CDR3 rearrangement, sequence reads were collapsed and filtered. For each sample, productive Simpson clonality was calculated as the square root of Simpson's diversity index across productive rearrangements. Imported from immuneACCESS, the table was reduced by TCRdb to in-frame sequences with V and J called. These copies leave out some clones; in studies compared against another copy, an unresolved V gene accounts for under half, and the cause of the remainder is not known. V and J calls and clone size are those listed in that table; D and trimming were worked out from the DNA. Recorded for this sample are a few hundred thousand clones; more than 65% of them occurred a single time. Jointly, the top ten make up more than 15% of the sample.

This sample was included in a study of blood T cell repertoires in COVID-19 (dated by TCRdb to 2020 to 2022). As for the study more broadly: The collaborator samples originated in the United States, Italy and Spain and spanned the acute and convalescent phases of COVID-19. The material from the prospective study consisted of cDNA or gDNA derived from T cells, B-cell-depleted T cells, or PBMCs. Deeply sampled blood TCRbeta repertoires from subjects exposed to, actively infected with, or recovered from COVID-19 were included in the dataset. The repertoires were made available in a free public database intended to serve as a resource for research on the immune response to SARS-CoV-2. The samples were drawn from two sources: the first 160 participants of the ongoing ImmuneRACE study, and over 950 subjects contributed by 6 global collaborators. Sample metadata almost always included a de-identified subject ID, COVID-19 status, age in years and sex. Where available, HLA class I and class II types were obtained from metadata supplied by the sample provider rather than from assay-based typing.

The investigation overall reported the following: The amount of clinical and demographic metadata varied by source and participant and was provided uncurated.

Trimming accounts for 0 bases at V and 3 bases at J, while the number of junction bases matched to no gene is 5. CDR1 and CDR2 are read off the germline V gene as SGHRS and YFSETQ. The CDR3 goes from the cysteine to the phenylalanine over 17 residues. Only the CDR3 DNA is retained, 51 bases long and in frame from the first base. This clonotype was obtained from a person between 65 and 79 years old with COVID-19, enrolled during active disease. The receptor chain draws on TRBV5-1 and TRBJ2-3; 12 of the junction bases match TRBD2. Sequenced input: peripheral blood. At the DNA level, the sequence is TGCGCCAGCAGCTTGGCTAGCGGGGGGGTGCGGACAGATACGCAGTATTTT. Translated, this gives CASSLASGGVRTDTQYF.